A selection of T cell receptor beta chains follows, all from one sample in a study of type 1 and type 2 diabetes patients. TCRdb redid the calling of the multiplex PCR reads with MiXCR, one entry per CDR3 protein. This table has 250,000 to 300,000 distinct CDR3 sequences, around 47% appearing once. The sequenced sample consisted of peripheral blood mononuclear cells (PBMCs). The receptors come from a man younger than 30 with type 2 diabetes. Both conserved end residues are part of each CDR3. A D gene is named only where the DNA matches it firmly. Rows may omit the clone size; those that give it use once, few, many or a size class.

D	J	V	size	CDR3	DNA
.	TRBJ1-1	TRBV5-1	few	CASSPWQDHTEAFF	TGCGCCAGCAGTCCGTGGCAGGATCACACTGAAGCTTTCTTT
TRBD2	TRBJ2-1	TRBV14	once	CASSRRLAGGDEQFF	TGTGCCAGCAGCCGTAGACTAGCGGGAGGTGATGAGCAGTTCTTC
TRBD2	TRBJ2-2	TRBV6-6	.	CASSEHGGGTDTGELFF	TGTGCCAGCAGTGAACATGGCGGGGGGACTGACACCGGGGAGCTGTTTTTT
.	TRBJ2-7	TRBV6-5	.	CASSYAIPGGGNYEQYF	TGTGCCAGCAGTTACGCCATACCCGGCGGCGGTAACTACGAGCAGTACTTC
TRBD1	TRBJ1-1	TRBV19	.	CASSIQGVEDTKAFF	TGTGCCAGTAGTATACAGGGGGTTGAAGACACTAAAGCTTTCTTT
TRBD1	TRBJ2-2	TRBV11-3	.	CASSPHRQGANTGELFF	TGTGCCAGCAGCCCCCATAGACAGGGGGCTAACACCGGGGAGCTGTTTTTT
.	TRBJ1-1	TRBV29-1	.	CSVGQGLHGGTEAFF	TGCAGCGTTGGTCAGGGGCTGCATGGGGGGACTGAAGCTTTCTTT
.	TRBJ1-1	TRBV5-1	.	CASSLGHEVNTEAFF	TGCGCCAGCAGCTTAGGTCACGAGGTGAACACTGAAGCTTTCTTT
TRBD2	TRBJ2-5	TRBV2	.	CASGLAGSETQYF	TGTGCCAGCGGACTAGCGGGGTCAGAGACCCAGTACTTC
.	TRBJ2-7	TRBV6-1	.	CASSVIRTTYEQYF	TGTGCCAGCAGTGTAATACGGACAACCTACGAGCAGTACTTC
TRBD2	TRBJ2-5	TRBV6-5	.	CASSSTLGLAGGDETQYF	TGTGCCAGCAGCTCCACTCTGGGACTAGCGGGAGGAGATGAGACCCAGTACTTC
.	TRBJ2-1	TRBV25-1	.	CASSESRRPHTNNEQFF	TGTGCCAGCAGTGAGTCCCGAAGGCCCCACACAAACAATGAGCAGTTCTTC
.	TRBJ2-7	TRBV6-6	.	CASSLSPHGGAYEQYF	TGTGCCAGCAGCCTCTCCCCCCACGGCGGCGCCTACGAGCAGTACTTC
.	TRBJ1-2	TRBV12-3/TRBV12-4	.	CASSHNSYRSDYGYTF	TGTGCCAGCAGTCACAACTCTTACAGGTCTGACTATGGCTACACCTTC
.	TRBJ2-1	TRBV6-4	few	CASSAALGYEQFF	TGTGCCAGCAGTGCGGCCTTAGGGTATGAGCAGTTCTTC
.	TRBJ1-4	TRBV19	.	CASSIRVQGTKKLFF	TGTGCCAGTAGTATAAGGGTGCAGGGGACTAAAAAACTGTTTTTT
.	TRBJ2-2	TRBV2	.	CASRTGLNTGELFF	TGTGCCAGCAGAACAGGGCTTAATACCGGGGAGCTGTTTTTT
.	TRBJ2-2	TRBV10-3	many	CAISVFGTETGELFF	TGTGCCATCAGTGTATTCGGGACGGAGACCGGGGAGCTGTTTTTT
.	TRBJ1-1	TRBV6-5	few	CASSSGAYTEAFF	TGTGCCAGCAGTTCAGGGGCCTACACTGAAGCTTTCTTT
TRBD1	TRBJ2-7	TRBV2	many	CASILRRDRGFTLFYEQYF	TGTGCCAGCATCCTCCGCCGGGACAGGGGGTTCACCCTGTTCTACGAGCAGTACTTC
TRBD1	TRBJ2-2	TRBV12-3/TRBV12-4	.	CASSEQGEANTGELFF	TGTGCCAGCAGTGAACAGGGGGAAGCGAACACCGGGGAGCTGTTTTTT
.	TRBJ1-2	TRBV27	.	CASSNDGFGNNYGYTF	TGTGCCAGCAGTAACGACGGGTTCGGCAATAACTATGGCTACACCTTC
.	TRBJ1-4	TRBV7-7	.	CASSLGAGLNEKLFF	TGTGCTAGCAGCTTAGGGGCAGGCCTTAATGAAAAACTGTTTTTT
.	TRBJ1-1	TRBV5-5	.	CASSYQFMNTEAFF	TGTGCCAGCAGCTATCAGTTTATGAACACTGAAGCTTTCTTT
.	TRBJ1-2	TRBV6-7	few	CASRPKGYTF	TGTGCCAGCAGACCTAAAGGCTACACCTTC
.	TRBJ2-4	TRBV20-1	.	CSASIQNIQYF	TGCAGTGCTAGCATCCAAAACATTCAGTACTTC
.	TRBJ1-1	TRBV11-2	few	CASSFDLGGLSLENTEAFF	TGTGCCAGCAGCTTTGACTTGGGGGGCTTAAGTCTGGAGAACACTGAAGCTTTCTTT
.	TRBJ2-1	TRBV10-3	.	CAISEPLIAEGGNEQFF	TGTGCCATCAGTGAACCATTGATAGCCGAAGGAGGCAATGAGCAGTTCTTC
TRBD1	TRBJ1-5	TRBV20-1	.	CSAQEGAGGWDQPQHF	TGCAGTGCTCAAGAGGGAGCAGGGGGGTGGGATCAGCCCCAGCATTTT
.	TRBJ2-2	TRBV20-1	few	CSAPRLSGELFF	TGCAGTGCTCCTAGGCTGTCCGGGGAGCTGTTTTTT
.	TRBJ2-5	TRBV20-1	.	CSAIQGSWGETQYF	TGCAGTGCAATACAGGGATCATGGGGAGAGACCCAGTACTTC
TRBD1	TRBJ2-5	TRBV6-5	few	CASSYTGTDQETQYF	TGTGCCAGCAGCTACACCGGGACAGACCAAGAGACCCAGTACTTC
.	TRBJ1-6	TRBV10-2	many	CASSESRQGNSPLHF	TGCGCCAGCAGTGAGTCGAGGCAGGGGAATTCACCCCTCCACTTT
TRBD1	TRBJ1-5	TRBV20-1	.	CSAWDRGGQPQHF	TGCAGTGCTTGGGACAGGGGGGGACAGCCCCAGCATTTT
TRBD1	TRBJ1-1	TRBV6-5	few	CASSYSRQGNTEAFF	TGTGCCAGCAGTTACTCGAGACAGGGGAACACTGAAGCTTTCTTT
.	TRBJ1-1	TRBV6-1	.	CASSEVLNTEAFF	TGTGCCAGCAGTGAAGTCCTGAACACTGAAGCTTTCTTT
TRBD1	TRBJ1-2	TRBV28	once	CASTFADRGLGGYTF	TGTGCCAGCACATTCGCAGACAGGGGGCTCGGGGGCTACACCTTC
.	TRBJ2-5	TRBV2	.	CASSEPTGRETQYF	TGTGCCAGCAGTGAGCCGACAGGGAGGGAGACCCAGTACTTC
TRBD2	TRBJ2-5	TRBV7-2	.	CASSVTSGGARETQYF	TGTGCCAGCAGCGTTACTAGCGGGGGGGCGCGGGAGACCCAGTACTTC
.	TRBJ2-6	TRBV7-2	few	CASSFRVSGANVLTF	TGTGCCAGCAGCTTCCGGGTATCTGGGGCCAACGTCCTGACTTTC